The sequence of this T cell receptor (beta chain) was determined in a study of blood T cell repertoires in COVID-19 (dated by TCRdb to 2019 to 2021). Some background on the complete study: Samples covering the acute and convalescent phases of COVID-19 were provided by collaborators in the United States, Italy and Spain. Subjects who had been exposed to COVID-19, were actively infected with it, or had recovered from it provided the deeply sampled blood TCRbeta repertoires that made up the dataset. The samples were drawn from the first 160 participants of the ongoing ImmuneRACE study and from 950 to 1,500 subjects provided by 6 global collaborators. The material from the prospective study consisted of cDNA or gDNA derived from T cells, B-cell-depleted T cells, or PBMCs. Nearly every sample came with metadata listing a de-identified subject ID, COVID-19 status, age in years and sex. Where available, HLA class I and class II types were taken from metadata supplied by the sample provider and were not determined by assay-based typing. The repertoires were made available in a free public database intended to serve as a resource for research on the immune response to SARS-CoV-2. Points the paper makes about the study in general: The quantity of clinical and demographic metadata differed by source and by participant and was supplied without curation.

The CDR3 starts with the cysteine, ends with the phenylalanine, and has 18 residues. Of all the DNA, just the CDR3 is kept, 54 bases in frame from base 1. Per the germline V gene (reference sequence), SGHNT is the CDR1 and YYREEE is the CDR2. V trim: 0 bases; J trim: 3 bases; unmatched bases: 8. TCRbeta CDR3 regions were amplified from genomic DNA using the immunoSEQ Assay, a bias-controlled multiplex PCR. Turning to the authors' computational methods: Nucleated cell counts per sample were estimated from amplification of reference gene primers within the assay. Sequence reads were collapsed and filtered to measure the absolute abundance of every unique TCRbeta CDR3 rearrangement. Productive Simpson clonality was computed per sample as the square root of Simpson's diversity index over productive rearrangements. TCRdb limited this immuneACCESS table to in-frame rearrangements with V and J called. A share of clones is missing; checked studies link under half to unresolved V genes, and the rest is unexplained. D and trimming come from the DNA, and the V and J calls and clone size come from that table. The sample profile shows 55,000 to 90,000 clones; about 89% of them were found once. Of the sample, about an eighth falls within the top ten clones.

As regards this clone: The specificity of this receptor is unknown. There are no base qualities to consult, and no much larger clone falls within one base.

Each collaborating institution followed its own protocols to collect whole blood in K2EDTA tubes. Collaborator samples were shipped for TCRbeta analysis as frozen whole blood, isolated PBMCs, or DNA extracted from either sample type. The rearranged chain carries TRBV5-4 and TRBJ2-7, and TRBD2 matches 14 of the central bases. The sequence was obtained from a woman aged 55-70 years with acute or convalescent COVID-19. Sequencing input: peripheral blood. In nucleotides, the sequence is TGTGCCAGCAGCTTGGGTGGGACTAGCGGGGGCACGAGCTACGAGCAGTACTTC. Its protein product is CASSLGGTSGGTSYEQYF.